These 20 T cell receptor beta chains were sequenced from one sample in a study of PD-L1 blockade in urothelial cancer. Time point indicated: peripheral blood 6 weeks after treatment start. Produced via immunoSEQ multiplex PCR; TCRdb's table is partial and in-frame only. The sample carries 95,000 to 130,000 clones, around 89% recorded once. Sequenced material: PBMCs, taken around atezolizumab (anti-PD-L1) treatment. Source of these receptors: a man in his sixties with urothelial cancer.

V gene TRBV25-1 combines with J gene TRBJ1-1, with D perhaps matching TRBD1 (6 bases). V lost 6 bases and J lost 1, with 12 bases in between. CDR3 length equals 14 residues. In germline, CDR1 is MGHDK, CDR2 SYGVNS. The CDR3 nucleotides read TGTGCCAGCAGGGGGGTAGGGGGGAACACTGAAGCTTTCTTT. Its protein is CASRGVGGNTEAFF. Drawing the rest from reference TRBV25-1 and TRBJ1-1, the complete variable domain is EADIYQTPRYLVIGTGKKITLECSQTMGHDKMYWYQQDPGMELHLIHYSYGVNSTEKGDLSSESTVSRIRTEHFPLTLESARPSHTSQYLCASRGVGGNTEAFFGQGTRLTVV.

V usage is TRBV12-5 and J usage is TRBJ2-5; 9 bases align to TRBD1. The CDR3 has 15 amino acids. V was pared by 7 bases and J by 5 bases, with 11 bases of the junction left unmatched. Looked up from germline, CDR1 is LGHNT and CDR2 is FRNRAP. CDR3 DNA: TGTGCTAGTGCCCCCCCCGGGACAGGGCGCGAGACCCAGTACTTC. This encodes CASAPPGTGRETQYF. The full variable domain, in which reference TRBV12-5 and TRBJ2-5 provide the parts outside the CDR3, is DARVTQTPRHKVTEMGQEVTMRCQPILGHNTVFWYRQTMMQGLELLAYFRNRAPLDDSGMPKDRFSAEMPDATLATLKIQPSEPRDSAVYFCASAPPGTGRETQYFGPGTRLLVL.

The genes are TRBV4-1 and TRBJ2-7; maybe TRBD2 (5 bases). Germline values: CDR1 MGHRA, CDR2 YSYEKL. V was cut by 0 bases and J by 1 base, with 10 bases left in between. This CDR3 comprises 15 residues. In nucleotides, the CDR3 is TGCGCCAGCAGCCAAGATCCTGACTATTCCTACGAGCAGTACTTC. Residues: CASSQDPDYSYEQYF.

The CDR3, as DNA: TGTGCCAGCAGCCAGGCTGGAACTAATGAAAAACTGTTTTTT. As protein: CASSQAGTNEKLFF. The gene calls are TRBV5-4 and TRBJ1-4; no clear D gene. V was cut by 4 bases and J by 1 base, with 8 bases left in between. The CDR3 has 14 amino acids. Germline values: CDR1 SGHNT, CDR2 YYREEE (reference sequence). The entire variable domain, with the rest obtained from reference TRBV5-4 and TRBJ1-4, is as follows: ETGVTQSPTHLIKTRGQQVTLRCSSQSGHNTVSWYQQALGQGPQFIFQYYREEENGRGNFPPRFSGLQFPNYSSELNVNALELDDSALYLCASSQAGTNEKLFFGSGTQLSVL.

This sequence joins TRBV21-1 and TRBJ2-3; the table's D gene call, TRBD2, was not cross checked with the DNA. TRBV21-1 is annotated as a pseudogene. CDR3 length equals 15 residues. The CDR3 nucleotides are TGTGCCAGCACTTCTAGGGAGGGGCCCCCGGCCACGCAGTATTTT. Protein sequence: CASTSREGPPATQYF.

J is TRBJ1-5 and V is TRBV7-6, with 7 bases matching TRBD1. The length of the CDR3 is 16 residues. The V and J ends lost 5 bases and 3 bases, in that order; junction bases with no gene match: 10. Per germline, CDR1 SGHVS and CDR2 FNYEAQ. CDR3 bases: TGTGCCAGCAGCGCTCAAACAGGGGACAACAATCAGCCCCAGCATTTT. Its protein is CASSAQTGDNNQPQHF.

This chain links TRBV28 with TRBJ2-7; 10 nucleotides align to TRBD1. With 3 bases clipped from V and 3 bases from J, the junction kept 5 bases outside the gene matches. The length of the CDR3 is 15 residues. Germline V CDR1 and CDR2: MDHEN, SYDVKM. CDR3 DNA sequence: TGTGCCAGCAGTTTGGGGACAGGGGACCTCTACGAGCAGTACTTC. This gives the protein CASSLGTGDLYEQYF.

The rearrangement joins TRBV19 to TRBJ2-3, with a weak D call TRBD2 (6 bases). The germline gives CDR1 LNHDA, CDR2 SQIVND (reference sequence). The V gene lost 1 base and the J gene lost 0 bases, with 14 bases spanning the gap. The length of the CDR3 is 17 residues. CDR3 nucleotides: TGTGCCAGTAGTATAGCAGTGGGGGGTGGGAGCACAGATACGCAGTATTTT. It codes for CASSIAVGGGSTDTQYF.

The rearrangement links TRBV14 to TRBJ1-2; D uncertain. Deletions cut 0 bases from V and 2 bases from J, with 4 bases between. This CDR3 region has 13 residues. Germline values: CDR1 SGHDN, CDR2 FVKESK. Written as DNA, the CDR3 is TGTGCCAGCAGCCAAGACAGAAACTATGGCTACACCTTC. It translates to CASSQDRNYGYTF.

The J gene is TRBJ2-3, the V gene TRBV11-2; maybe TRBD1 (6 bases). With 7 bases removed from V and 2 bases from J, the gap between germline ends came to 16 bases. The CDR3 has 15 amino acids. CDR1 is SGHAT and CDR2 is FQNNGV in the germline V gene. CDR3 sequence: CASNYQGPDTDTQYF. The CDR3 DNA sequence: TGTGCCAGCAATTATCAGGGGCCCGACACAGATACGCAGTATTTT.

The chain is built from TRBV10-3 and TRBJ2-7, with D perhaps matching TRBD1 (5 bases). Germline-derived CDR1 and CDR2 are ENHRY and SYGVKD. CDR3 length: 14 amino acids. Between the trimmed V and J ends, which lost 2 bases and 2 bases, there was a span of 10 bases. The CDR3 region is CAISEPGYTYEQYF. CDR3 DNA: TGTGCCATCAGTGAGCCAGGGTACACCTACGAGCAGTACTTC.

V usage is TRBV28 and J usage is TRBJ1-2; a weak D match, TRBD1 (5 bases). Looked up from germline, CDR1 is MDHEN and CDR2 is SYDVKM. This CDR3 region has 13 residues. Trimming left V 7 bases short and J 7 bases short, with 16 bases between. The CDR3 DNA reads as TGTGCCAGCAAACCAGGACAAATGGGTGGCTACACCTTC. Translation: CASKPGQMGGYTF.

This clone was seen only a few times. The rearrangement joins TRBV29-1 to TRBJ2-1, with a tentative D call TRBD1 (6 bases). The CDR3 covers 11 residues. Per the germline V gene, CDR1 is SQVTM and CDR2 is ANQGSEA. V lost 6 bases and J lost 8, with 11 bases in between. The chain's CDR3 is CSVADSDEQFF. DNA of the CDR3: TGCAGCGTCGCGGACAGCGATGAGCAGTTCTTC.

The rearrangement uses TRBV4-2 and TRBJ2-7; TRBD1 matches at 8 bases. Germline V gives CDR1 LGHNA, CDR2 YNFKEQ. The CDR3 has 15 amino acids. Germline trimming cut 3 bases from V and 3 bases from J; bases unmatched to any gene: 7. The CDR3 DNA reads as TGTGCCAGCAGCCACGGTGTAGGACAGGGCTACGAGCAGTACTTC. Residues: CASSHGVGQGYEQYF.

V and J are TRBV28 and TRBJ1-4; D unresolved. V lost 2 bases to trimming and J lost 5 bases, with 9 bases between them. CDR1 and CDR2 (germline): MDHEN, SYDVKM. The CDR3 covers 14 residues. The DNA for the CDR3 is TGTGCCAGCAGTTTAGTGGCTTGGAATGAAAAACTGTTTTTT. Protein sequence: CASSLVAWNEKLFF.

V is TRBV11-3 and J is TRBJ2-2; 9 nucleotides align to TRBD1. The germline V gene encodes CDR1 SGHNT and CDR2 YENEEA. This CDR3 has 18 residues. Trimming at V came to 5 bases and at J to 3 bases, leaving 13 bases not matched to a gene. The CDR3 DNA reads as TGTGCCAGCAGCCCTCGGACAGGGGACCCTATATACACCGGGGAGCTGTTTTTT. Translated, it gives CASSPRTGDPIYTGELFF.

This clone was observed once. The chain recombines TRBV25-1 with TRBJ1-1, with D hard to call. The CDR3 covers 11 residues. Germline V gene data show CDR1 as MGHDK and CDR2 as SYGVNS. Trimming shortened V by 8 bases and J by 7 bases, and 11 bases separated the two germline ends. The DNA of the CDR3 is TGTGCCAGCCTCAACGGGGTTGAAGCTTTCTTT. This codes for CASLNGVEAFF.

CDR3 nucleotides: TGTGCCACCCAGATTAGACAGGGGGACTCACCCCTCCACTTT. This gives the protein CATQIRQGDSPLHF. The V and J genes are TRBV7-2 and TRBJ1-6; 9 bases are shared with TRBD1. This CDR3 is built from 14 residues. Germline V gene lookup returns CDR1 SGHTA and CDR2 FQGNSA. V lost 10 bases to trimming and J lost 10 bases; unmatched junction nucleotides: 11.

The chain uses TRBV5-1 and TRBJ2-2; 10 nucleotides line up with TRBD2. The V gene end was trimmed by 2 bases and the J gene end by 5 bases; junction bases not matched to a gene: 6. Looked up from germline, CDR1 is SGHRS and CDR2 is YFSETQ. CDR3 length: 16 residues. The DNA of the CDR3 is TGCGCCAGCAGCTTTTCTAGCGGGAGTGCAACCGGGGAGCTGTTTTTT. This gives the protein CASSFSSGSATGELFF.

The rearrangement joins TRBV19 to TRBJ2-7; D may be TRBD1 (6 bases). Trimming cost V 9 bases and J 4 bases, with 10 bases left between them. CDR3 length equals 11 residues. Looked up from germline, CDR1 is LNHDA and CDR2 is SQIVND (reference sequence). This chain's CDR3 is CASGTPYEQYF. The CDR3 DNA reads TGTGCCAGCGGGACACCTTACGAGCAGTACTTC.